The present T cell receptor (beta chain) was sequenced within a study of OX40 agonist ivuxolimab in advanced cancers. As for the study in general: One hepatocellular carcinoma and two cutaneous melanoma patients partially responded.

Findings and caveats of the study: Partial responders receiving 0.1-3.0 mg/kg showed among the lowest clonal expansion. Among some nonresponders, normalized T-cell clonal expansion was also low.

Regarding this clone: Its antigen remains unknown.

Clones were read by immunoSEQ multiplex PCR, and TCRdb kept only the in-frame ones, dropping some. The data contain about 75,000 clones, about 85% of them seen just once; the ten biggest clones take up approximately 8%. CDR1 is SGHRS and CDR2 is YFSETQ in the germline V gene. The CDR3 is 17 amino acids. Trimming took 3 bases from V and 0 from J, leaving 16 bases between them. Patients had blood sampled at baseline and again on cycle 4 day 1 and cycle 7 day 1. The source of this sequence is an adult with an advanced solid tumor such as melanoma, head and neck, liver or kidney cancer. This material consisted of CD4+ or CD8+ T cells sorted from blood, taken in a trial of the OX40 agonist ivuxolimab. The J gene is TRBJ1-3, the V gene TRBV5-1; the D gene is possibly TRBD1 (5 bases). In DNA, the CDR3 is TGCGCCAGCAGCTCCAGCGCACAAGGGGTCTCTGGAAACACCATATATTTT. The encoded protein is CASSSSAQGVSGNTIYF.